A selection of T cell receptor beta chains follows, all from one sample in a study of blood T cells in healthy people across ages. MiXCR, applied by TCRdb to the 5' RACE reads, yields one record per CDR3 protein. Among about 1.5 million distinct CDR3 sequences, less than 45% were seen once, and the ten largest hold about 4%. The sequencing input was blood. The receptors shown here come from a woman between 18 and 29 years old in good health. Both conserved end residues are part of each CDR3. Each record gives: CDR3 DNA, CDR3 protein, clone size, J gene, D gene, V gene. A D gene is named only where the DNA matches it firmly. The size entry is marked missing in some rows and otherwise reads once, few, many or a size class.

DNA: TGCAGTGCTGACGCTAGCGGGGGGAGAAACATTCAGTACTTC
CDR3: CSADASGGRNIQYF
size: -
J: TRBJ2-4
D: TRBD2
V: TRBV20-1

DNA: TGTGCCAGCTCATATTTAGGGGGCTCTGGTGAGCAGTTCTTC
CDR3: CASSYLGGSGEQFF
size: -
J: TRBJ2-1
D: TRBD1
V: TRBV27

DNA: TGTGCCAGCAGCTTATTTCGAGCGGGCCAACCCTACAATGAGCAGTTCTTC
CDR3: CASSLFRAGQPYNEQFF
size: -
J: TRBJ2-1
D: -
V: TRBV7-9

DNA: TGTGCCAGCAGCCTAAGCAGGGGAAACAATCAGCCCCAGCATTTT
CDR3: CASSLSRGNNQPQHF
size: few
J: TRBJ1-5
D: -
V: TRBV12-3/TRBV12-4

DNA: TGTGCCATCAGTGACCCCGGGACAGTCGGACTCGATGAGCAGTACTTC
CDR3: CAISDPGTVGLDEQYF
size: -
J: TRBJ2-7
D: TRBD1
V: TRBV10-3

DNA: TGTGCCAGCAGCCAAGAGGGACTAGCGCCTCTGGGGGCCCAGTACTTC
CDR3: CASSQEGLAPLGAQYF
size: -
J: TRBJ2-7
D: TRBD2
V: TRBV4-2

DNA: TGTGCCATCAGTGAGTCATACTCAGACTCGTACGAGCAGTACTTC
CDR3: CAISESYSDSYEQYF
size: -
J: TRBJ2-7
D: -
V: TRBV10-3

DNA: TGTGCCAGCAGACACCAGGGGTCCGGGGATGAGCAGTTCTTC
CDR3: CASRHQGSGDEQFF
size: -
J: TRBJ2-1
D: -
V: TRBV12-3/TRBV12-4

DNA: TGTGCCACCGAGACAGGGAAAGCCCTCCTTTATGAGCAGTTCTTC
CDR3: CATETGKALLYEQFF
size: -
J: TRBJ2-1
D: TRBD1
V: TRBV24-1

DNA: TGCGCCAGCAGCTCGAGACAAATGAACACCGGGGAGCTGTTTTTT
CDR3: CASSSRQMNTGELFF
size: -
J: TRBJ2-2
D: -
V: TRBV5-1

DNA: TGCGCCAGCAGCTTGTCATCTTCGACCGAATACTATGAGCAGTTCTTC
CDR3: CASSLSSSTEYYEQFF
size: -
J: TRBJ2-1
D: -
V: TRBV5-1

DNA: TGTGCCAGCTCACCACCGGGGTCGAGGTACGAGCAGTACTTC
CDR3: CASSPPGSRYEQYF
size: few
J: TRBJ2-7
D: -
V: TRBV18

DNA: TGTGCCAGCAGGACCCAGGGGGCGCGGGCTGCTTTCTTT
CDR3: CASRTQGARAAFF
size: -
J: TRBJ1-1
D: TRBD1
V: TRBV6-5

DNA: TGTGCCAGCACCCCGGGGGGGACCTACAATGAGCAGTTCTTC
CDR3: CASTPGGTYNEQFF
size: many
J: TRBJ2-1
D: TRBD2
V: TRBV7-3

DNA: TGCGCCAGCAGCGTCGGGACTGCTTATAATGAGTGGCAGTTCTTC
CDR3: CASSVGTAYNEWQFF
size: -
J: TRBJ2-1
D: -
V: TRBV5-1

DNA: TGTGCCAGCAGCGCACAGACAGGGTTTTCCTACGAGCAGTACTTC
CDR3: CASSAQTGFSYEQYF
size: -
J: TRBJ2-7
D: TRBD1
V: TRBV9

DNA: TGCAGTGCTAGTGAAGCGGAGTCCTACAATGAGCAGTTCTTC
CDR3: CSASEAESYNEQFF
size: -
J: TRBJ2-1
D: -
V: TRBV20-1

DNA: TGCAGCGCTCGGGACAGGGGCAGTCCTGGCTACACCTTC
CDR3: CSARDRGSPGYTF
size: few
J: TRBJ1-2
D: TRBD1
V: TRBV29-1

DNA: TGTGCTAGTGGTTTGGTACTGGGGTCTCTAGCCAAAAACATTCAGTACTTC
CDR3: CASGLVLGSLAKNIQYF
size: few
J: TRBJ2-4
D: -
V: TRBV12-5

DNA: TGTGCCAGCAGCCAAGATGCAGAGGGAAGCACAGATACGCAGTATTTT
CDR3: CASSQDAEGSTDTQYF
size: once
J: TRBJ2-3
D: -
V: TRBV3-1

DNA: TGCAGTGCTAGACCAGAAGCCTACGAGCAGTACTTC
CDR3: CSARPEAYEQYF
size: few
J: TRBJ2-7
D: -
V: TRBV20-1

DNA: TGTGCCAGCAGCGTATCCCCCTTGAATGAGCAGTTCTTC
CDR3: CASSVSPLNEQFF
size: few
J: TRBJ2-1
D: -
V: TRBV9

DNA: TGCGCCAGCAGCCCAGATTACAGGGACACGGGTGGCTACACCTTC
CDR3: CASSPDYRDTGGYTF
size: -
J: TRBJ1-2
D: -
V: TRBV4-3

DNA: TGTGCCAGCAGTGAAGTTTTGTCTGGGGCCAACGTCCTGACTTTC
CDR3: CASSEVLSGANVLTF
size: -
J: TRBJ2-6
D: -
V: TRBV2

DNA: TGTGCCAGCTCACCAGACAGGGCAGGTTCACCCCTCCACTTT
CDR3: CASSPDRAGSPLHF
size: -
J: TRBJ1-6
D: TRBD1
V: TRBV18